These T cell receptor beta chains were read from a single sample in a study of spatial heterogeneity in lung cancer. Each CDR3 protein is one row after TCRdb ran MiXCR on the 5' RACE reads. The sample records more than 15,000 distinct CDR3 sequences, roughly 6.2% being singletons. The specimen was lung tumor tissue, collected at surgery. Receptors were obtained from a male donor with early-stage non-small cell lung cancer. Both conserved end residues are part of each CDR3. The D gene is left open where the match is weak. Not every row has a clone size; where given, it reads once, few, many or a size class.

j_call d_call clone_size v_call cdr3_aa cdr3_nt
TRBJ1-2 NA few TRBV27 CASSSFQGYGYTF TGTGCCAGCAGTTCCTTCCAAGGCTATGGCTACACCTTC
TRBJ1-1 NA many TRBV7-6 CASSSKIGTYTEAFF TGTGCCAGCAGCTCCAAGATTGGGACGTACACTGAAGCTTTCTTT
TRBJ2-2 NA many TRBV6-1 CASRATGFSQTGELFF TGTGCCAGCAGGGCGACAGGCTTTAGCCAAACCGGGGAGCTGTTTTTT
TRBJ2-7 NA many TRBV28 CATRGRRSSYEQYF TGTGCCACCAGGGGACGGCGCAGCTCCTACGAGCAGTACTTC
TRBJ2-1 NA few TRBV28 CASSLNSFSYNEQFF TGTGCCAGCAGTTTAAATTCCTTTTCCTACAATGAGCAGTTCTTC
TRBJ1-5 NA NA TRBV18 CASSPTGNQPQHF TGTGCCAGCTCACCGACAGGCAATCAGCCCCAGCATTTT
TRBJ1-6 NA many TRBV4-2 CASSQDYPGRHSPLHF TGTGCCAGCAGCCAAGATTATCCAGGGAGACACTCACCCCTCCACTTT
TRBJ2-7 TRBD1 many TRBV29-1 CSVGTGGPNEQYF TGCAGCGTCGGGACAGGGGGCCCTAACGAGCAGTACTTC
TRBJ2-5 TRBD1 many TRBV12-3/TRBV12-4 CASSLDRGRETQYF TGTGCCAGCAGTTTGGACAGGGGGCGAGAGACCCAGTACTTC
TRBJ1-6 TRBD1 many TRBV7-2 CASSLVRQGSYNSPLHF TGTGCCAGCAGCTTAGTCAGACAGGGATCCTATAATTCACCCCTCCACTTT
TRBJ1-1 NA many TRBV12-2 CASRIDRQNTEAFF TGTGCAAGTCGGATTGACAGGCAGAACACTGAAGCTTTCTTT
TRBJ2-3 TRBD2 NA TRBV6-1 CASSEAGGMDTQYF TGTGCCAGCAGTGAGGCGGGGGGGATGGATACGCAGTATTTT
TRBJ2-2 TRBD2 many TRBV20-1 CSARAVLAANTGELFF TGCAGTGCTAGAGCGGTACTAGCGGCGAACACCGGGGAGCTGTTTTTT
TRBJ2-1 TRBD2 medium-sized TRBV7-6 CASSLGLAGGQYNEQFF TGTGCCAGCAGCTTAGGCCTAGCGGGGGGTCAGTACAATGAGCAGTTCTTC
TRBJ1-1 TRBD1 many TRBV6-2/TRBV6-3 CASRKQGARTEAFF TGTGCCAGCAGGAAACAGGGGGCGAGGACTGAAGCTTTCTTT
TRBJ1-1 NA many TRBV18 CASSQGQMNTEAFF TGTGCCAGCTCACAGGGACAAATGAACACTGAAGCTTTCTTT
TRBJ1-5 NA many TRBV6-6 CASSYSADQPQHF TGTGCCAGCAGTTACTCGGCCGATCAGCCCCAGCATTTT
TRBJ2-1 TRBD2 many TRBV5-1 CASSMTSNRYNEQFF TGCGCCAGCAGCATGACTAGCAATCGGTACAATGAGCAGTTCTTC
TRBJ1-2 TRBD1 many TRBV4-1 CASSLRMGQDNYGYTF TGCGCCAGCAGCCTTCGGATGGGACAGGACAACTATGGCTACACCTTC
TRBJ1-1 NA many TRBV2 CASSEQHNTEAFF TGTGCCAGCAGCGAGCAGCATAACACTGAAGCTTTCTTT
TRBJ2-7 TRBD1 medium-sized TRBV4-2 CASSPGTGGYEQYF TGTGCCAGCAGCCCTGGGACAGGGGGATACGAGCAGTACTTC
TRBJ1-2 TRBD1 many TRBV6-4 CASSIDRGSNYGYTF TGTGCCAGCAGTATTGACAGGGGGTCCAACTATGGCTACACCTTC
TRBJ2-7 TRBD2 many TRBV28 CASSQSSGGTYEQYF TGTGCCAGCAGCCAATCTAGCGGGGGGACCTACGAGCAGTACTTC
TRBJ1-5 NA few TRBV19 CASSMVGGSNQPQHF TGTGCCAGTAGTATGGTCGGCGGTAGCAATCAGCCCCAGCATTTT
TRBJ2-7 TRBD2 many TRBV20-1 CSALGLAGAYEQYF TGCAGTGCCCTAGGACTAGCGGGGGCCTACGAGCAGTACTTC
TRBJ2-3 NA medium-sized TRBV7-6 CASSLGGMTDTQYF TGTGCCAGCAGCTTAGGAGGGATGACAGATACGCAGTATTTT
TRBJ2-1 NA few TRBV6-5 CASSYGQGLHEQFF TGTGCCAGCAGTTACGGGCAGGGTTTGCATGAGCAGTTCTTC
TRBJ2-7 NA many TRBV29-1 CSVGVEGREQYF TGCAGCGTTGGCGTGGAGGGGAGGGAGCAGTACTTC
TRBJ2-7 NA many TRBV18 CASSKAASYEQYF TGTGCCAGCTCGAAGGCGGCCTCCTACGAGCAGTACTTC
TRBJ2-5 TRBD2 many TRBV20-1 CSARDHGLAEETQYF TGCAGTGCTAGAGATCACGGACTAGCGGAAGAGACCCAGTACTTC
TRBJ2-5 TRBD2 NA TRBV24-1 CATSDPTSGGHQETQYF TGTGCCACCAGTGATCCTACTAGCGGGGGACACCAAGAGACCCAGTACTTC
TRBJ2-7 TRBD2 NA TRBV7-8 CASSLWTSGDEQYF TGTGCCAGCAGCCTCTGGACTAGCGGTGACGAGCAGTACTTC
TRBJ1-2 TRBD1 few TRBV20-1 CSARDSRQGGAAYGYTF TGCAGTGCTAGAGACTCCAGACAGGGGGGCGCGGCCTATGGCTACACCTTC
TRBJ1-3 NA NA TRBV15 CATSRVGGSGNTIYF TGTGCCACCAGCAGAGTAGGGGGATCTGGAAACACCATATATTTT
TRBJ2-1 TRBD2 many TRBV7-2 CASSSSGGNEQFF TGTGCCAGCAGCTCCTCCGGGGGGAATGAGCAGTTCTTC
TRBJ1-1 NA few TRBV12-3/TRBV12-4 CASSLVDTEAFF TGTGCCAGCAGCCTAGTTGACACTGAAGCTTTCTTT
TRBJ2-3 NA many TRBV28 CASSSVGLGATDTQYF TGTGCCAGCAGCTCCGTCGGACTCGGGGCCACAGATACGCAGTATTTT
TRBJ2-1 TRBD2 many TRBV28 CASSLRLAGANEQFF TGTGCCAGCAGTTTGAGACTAGCGGGAGCGAATGAGCAGTTCTTC
TRBJ1-5 TRBD1 many TRBV27 CASSRQGNQPQHF TGTGCCAGCAGTAGACAGGGGAATCAGCCCCAGCATTTT
TRBJ2-7 NA many TRBV11-2 CASSQVDFEQYF TGTGCCAGCAGCCAAGTAGACTTCGAGCAGTACTTC
TRBJ2-2 NA many TRBV9 CASSPTPLGNTGELFF TGTGCCAGCAGCCCTACCCCCCTCGGGAACACCGGGGAGCTGTTTTTT
TRBJ2-1 TRBD2 many TRBV20-1 CSARNAGGDSYNEQFF TGCAGTGCTAGAAACGCGGGGGGCGACTCGTACAATGAGCAGTTCTTC
TRBJ2-3 NA NA TRBV12-3/TRBV12-4 CASTWGDTQYF TGTGCCAGCACCTGGGGAGATACGCAGTATTTT
TRBJ2-1 TRBD1 many TRBV29-1 CSVHRGRDEQFF TGCAGCGTGCACAGGGGGCGCGATGAGCAGTTCTTC
TRBJ2-1 NA many TRBV20-1 CSARTPGNEQFF TGCAGTGCTAGAACCCCAGGGAATGAGCAGTTCTTC
TRBJ2-1 NA medium-sized TRBV9 CASSVQGGDEQFF TGTGCCAGCAGCGTGCAGGGGGGCGATGAGCAGTTCTTC
TRBJ2-7 NA many TRBV11-2 CASSLENRRAGEQYF TGTGCCAGCAGCTTAGAAAACAGGAGGGCGGGAGAGCAGTACTTC
TRBJ2-6 NA NA TRBV19 CASSIDWTEGANVLTF TGTGCCAGTAGTATAGATTGGACAGAAGGGGCCAACGTCCTGACTTTC
TRBJ1-5 TRBD1 many TRBV20-1 CSARFYRGGWQPQHF TGCAGTGCTAGATTTTACAGGGGGGGATGGCAGCCCCAGCATTTT
TRBJ2-5 TRBD2 many TRBV10-3 CAISEAGSGGPNGETQYF TGTGCCATCAGTGAGGCGGGGAGCGGGGGTCCTAATGGGGAGACCCAGTACTTC
TRBJ2-5 NA many TRBV18 CASSAGRQETQYF TGTGCCAGCTCAGCGGGACGGCAAGAGACCCAGTACTTC
TRBJ1-1 NA many TRBV5-1 CASSRLTDTEAFF TGCGCCAGCAGCCGCCTAACGGACACTGAAGCTTTCTTT
TRBJ1-1 TRBD1 many TRBV2 CASSQQGGSTEAFF TGTGCCAGCAGTCAACAGGGGGGGAGCACTGAAGCTTTCTTT
TRBJ2-3 TRBD2 many TRBV7-2 CASSLDPAGSNTQYF TGTGCCAGCAGCTTAGACCCAGCGGGGAGCAATACGCAGTATTTT
TRBJ2-2 TRBD2 many TRBV27 CASTRSGSRAGELFF TGTGCCAGCACCCGAAGCGGGAGTAGGGCCGGGGAGCTGTTTTTT
TRBJ2-7 NA few TRBV7-2 CASSLVAYEQYF TGTGCCAGCAGCTTAGTTGCGTACGAGCAGTACTTC
TRBJ2-7 NA few TRBV5-1 CASVRDSTSYEQYF TGCGCCAGCGTCCGGGACTCGACTTCCTACGAGCAGTACTTC